The source of this T cell receptor (beta chain) is a study of cytomegalovirus exposure and HLA in healthy donors. Findings of the study overall: The study labeled approximately 150 TCR beta chains cytomegalovirus-associated. Among TCR sequences, most were rare, though some public TCRs appeared in many donors. High specificity and sensitivity for cytomegalovirus status were reported for the classifier.

While the first cohort had fewer than 850 subjects, the donors belonged to the separate validation cohort of 100 to 150 subjects. This clone was seen only a few times. Antigen specificity is unknown. Germline CDR1 SEHNR, CDR2 FQNEAQ (reference sequence). Trimming pared 0 bases from V and 2 bases from J, leaving 14 bases between. The CDR3 runs to 17 residues. The repertoire was sequenced with immunoSEQ multiplex PCR; TCRdb's copy has only in-frame clones and lacks some. Of a few hundred thousand clones in the sample, around nine tenths were seen once. The receptor comes from a woman between 18 and 30 years old in good health and CMV-seronegative. The rearrangement links TRBV7-9 to TRBJ2-1; D might be TRBD1 (7 bases). The sequenced sample consisted of PBMCs. The CDR3 protein is CASSLAWGRGAYNEQFF. The CDR3 DNA is TGTGCCAGCAGCTTAGCGTGGGGCAGGGGGGCCTACAATGAGCAGTTCTTC.